Detailed here is one TCR beta chain. Looked up from germline, CDR1 is MNHGY and CDR2 is SVAAGI. Trimming shortened V by 11 bases and J by 4 bases, and 20 bases separated the two germline ends. The CDR3 has 14 amino acids. The data belong to a study of T cells after somatic rescue of genetic block. Profiling relied on immunoSEQ multiplex PCR, and the TCRdb table lists in-frame clones only, not all of them. Found here are 70,000 to 85,000 clones, approximately 91% of them singletons; the top ten hold 2.8%. Input material: peripheral blood mononuclear cells (PBMCs). The chain couples TRBV6-9 to TRBJ1-2, with D unclear. The receptor was derived from a man aged 25-40 years. CDR3 nucleotide sequence: TGTGCCCACAGCCTTTACCCCGGCTTCTATGGCTACACCTTC. Amino acids: CAHSLYPGFYGYTF.